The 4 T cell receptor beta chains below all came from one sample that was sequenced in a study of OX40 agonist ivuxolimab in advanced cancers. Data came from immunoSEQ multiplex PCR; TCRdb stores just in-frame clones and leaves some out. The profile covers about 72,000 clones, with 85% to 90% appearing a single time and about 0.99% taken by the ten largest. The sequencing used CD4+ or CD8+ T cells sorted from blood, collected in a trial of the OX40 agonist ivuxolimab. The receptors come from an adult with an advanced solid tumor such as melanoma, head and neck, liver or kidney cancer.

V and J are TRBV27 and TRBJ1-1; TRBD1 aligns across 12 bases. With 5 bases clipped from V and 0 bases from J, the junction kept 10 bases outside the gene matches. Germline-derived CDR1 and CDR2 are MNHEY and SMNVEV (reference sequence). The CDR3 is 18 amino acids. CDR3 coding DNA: TGTGCCAGCAGTCCAAAAGGGACAGGGGGCGGTATGAACACTGAAGCTTTCTTT. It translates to CASSPKGTGGGMNTEAFF.

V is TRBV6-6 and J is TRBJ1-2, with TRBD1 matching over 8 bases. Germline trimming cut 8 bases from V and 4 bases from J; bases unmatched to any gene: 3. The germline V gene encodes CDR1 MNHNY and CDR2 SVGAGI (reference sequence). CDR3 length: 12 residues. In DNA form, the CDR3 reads TGTGCCAGCTCAACAGGGGGCTATGGCTACACCTTC. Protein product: CASSTGGYGYTF.

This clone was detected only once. The CDR3 loop is CASSYSSGNQETQYF. CDR3 nucleotides: TGTGCCAGCAGTTACTCGTCAGGGAACCAAGAGACCCAGTACTTC. V gene TRBV6-5 combines with J gene TRBJ2-5, with a tentative D call TRBD1 (5 bases). This CDR3 region has 15 residues. With 0 bases removed from V and 0 bases from J, the gap between germline ends came to 8 bases. Germline CDR1 is MNHEY and CDR2 is SVGAGI.

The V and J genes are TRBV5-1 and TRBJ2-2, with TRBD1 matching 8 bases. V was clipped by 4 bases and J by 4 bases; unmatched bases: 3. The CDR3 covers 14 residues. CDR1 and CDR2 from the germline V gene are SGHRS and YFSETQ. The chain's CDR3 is CASSRTGTTGELFF. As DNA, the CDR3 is TGCGCCAGCAGCAGGACAGGGACCACCGGGGAGCTGTTTTTT. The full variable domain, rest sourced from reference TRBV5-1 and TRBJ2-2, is KAGVTQTPRYLIKTRGQQVTLSCSPISGHRSVSWYQQTPGQGLQFLFEYFSETQRNKGNFPGRFSGRQFSNSRSEMNVSTLELGDSALYLCASSRTGTTGELFFGEGSRLTVL.